The TCR beta chain described here comes from a study of T cell responses to AZD1222 COVID-19 vaccine. Whole-study context: Pooling of second doses given at about 4 or about 12 weeks was done. General observations from the study: Seropositive at baseline were only a handful of AZD1222 recipients. Researchers took repertoire samples only after the peak T cell response had come. White British donors predominated, females outnumbered males, and clonal diversity was possibly underestimated.

V lost 0 bases and J lost 7, with 8 bases in between. The CDR3 is 13 residues long. The germline V gene has CDR1 SGHTS and CDR2 YDEGEE. Concerning this clone itself: Its cognate antigen is unknown.

Generated by immunoSEQ multiplex PCR, the TCRdb table keeps only in-frame clones and is missing some. The repertoire holds 150,000 to 180,000 clones, about 87% seen once, with around 3% in the top ten. This specimen was peripheral blood, taken on day 0 of AZD1222 vaccination. The chain uses TRBV5-8 and TRBJ1-5; D gene unclear. The receptor was isolated from an adult in good health. CDR3 amino acids: CASSLEGRQPQHF. In DNA form, the CDR3 reads TGTGCCAGCAGCTTGGAGGGTCGGCAGCCCCAGCATTTT. Using reference TRBV5-8 and TRBJ1-5 for the parts outside the CDR3, the full variable domain is EAGVTQSPTHLIKTRGQQATLRCSPISGHTSVYWYQQALGLGLQFLLWYDEGEERNRGNFPPRFSGRQFPNYSSELNVNALELEDSALYLCASSLEGRQPQHFGDGTRLSIL.